Listed here are 25 T cell receptor beta chains from one sample, sequenced in a study of cytotoxic CD8 clonotypes in ibrutinib-treated CLL. Assay used: immunoSEQ multiplex PCR; TCRdb lists only in-frame clones, some missing. The table records some 17,000 clones, about 80% of them present only once. Sample: PBMCs, taken before ibrutinib treatment. All receptors derive from a human donor with chronic lymphocytic leukemia.

The DNA for the CDR3 is TGTGCCAGTAGTATCGGGCAGTACAATCAGCCCCAGCATTTT. The encoded protein is CASSIGQYNQPQHF. The V gene is TRBV19, the J gene TRBJ1-5, with D uncertain. V was cut by 3 bases and J by 3 bases, with 9 bases left in between. The CDR3 contains 14 residues. Germline CDR1 and CDR2: LNHDA and SQIVND (reference sequence).

This clone was seen once. This chain connects TRBV25-1 to TRBJ2-3; D perhaps matches TRBD2 (6 bases). The CDR3 loop spans 14 amino acids. Germline loops: CDR1 MGHDK, CDR2 SYGVNS. V was trimmed by 5 bases and J by 0 bases, leaving 9 bases between them. The CDR3 reads CASSSGSSTDTQYF. CDR3 in DNA: TGTGCCAGCAGTAGCGGGTCTAGCACAGATACGCAGTATTTT.

This rearrangement joins TRBV18 to TRBJ2-3; 7 bases match TRBD1. CDR1 is KGHSH and CDR2 is LQKENI in the germline V gene. This CDR3 is built from 15 residues. Losses at the gene ends were 5 bases for V and 2 bases for J; bases not matched to a gene: 7. For the CDR3, the DNA is TGTGCCAGCTCAACCCGGGGACAGTCCACAGATACGCAGTATTTT. This gives the protein CASSTRGQSTDTQYF.

The CDR3 spells CASSLEYSQSRANVLTF. The CDR3 DNA reads TGTGCCAGCAGCTTAGAGTACTCACAAAGTCGGGCCAACGTCCTGACTTTC. The rearrangement links TRBV7-6 to TRBJ2-6, with no clear D. Germline V gene data show CDR1 as SGHVS and CDR2 as FNYEAQ. The CDR3 consists of 17 residues. The V end was cut by 1 base, the J end by 5 bases, with 15 bases between.

The chain uses TRBV7-3 and TRBJ1-1, with 8 nucleotides matching TRBD1. J lost 5 bases, V lost 2 bases, and 1 base had no gene match. CDR1 and CDR2 (germline): SGHTA, FQGTGA. CDR3 length: 13 amino acids. The CDR3 loop reads CASSLDRGTEAFF. The CDR3 nucleotides read TGTGCCAGCAGCTTAGACAGGGGAACTGAAGCTTTCTTT. The entire variable domain, with the rest obtained from reference TRBV7-3 and TRBJ1-1, is as follows: GAGVSQTPSNKVTEKGKYVELRCDPISGHTALYWYRQSLGQGPEFLIYFQGTGAADDSGLPNDRFFAVRPEGSVSTLKIQRTERGDSAVYLCASSLDRGTEAFFGQGTRLTVV.

V is TRBV6-6 and J is TRBJ2-5; D remains unclear. Germline V gives CDR1 MNHNY, CDR2 SVGAGI (reference sequence). This CDR3 comprises 14 residues. With 2 bases removed from V and 1 base from J, the gap between germline ends came to 8 bases. This CDR3 is CASSYTLSQETQYF. CDR3 coding DNA: TGTGCCAGCAGTTACACCCTCTCCCAAGAGACCCAGTACTTC.

The rearrangement links TRBV7-9 to TRBJ2-1; maybe TRBD2 (6 bases). Germline CDR1 is SEHNR and CDR2 is FQNEAQ (reference sequence). This CDR3 has 15 residues. Trimming took 5 bases from V and 3 from J, leaving 14 bases between them. The CDR3 DNA reads TGTGCCAGCAGCCTGTCGGGGGATTACTACAATGAGCAGTTCTTC. Translated: CASSLSGDYYNEQFF.

This clone was detected only once. The chain combines TRBV7-2 with TRBJ2-5, with D perhaps being TRBD1 or TRBD2 (6 bases each). The CDR3 loop spans 14 amino acids. The germline V gene encodes CDR1 SGHTA and CDR2 FQGNSA. Deletions cut 5 bases from V and 4 bases from J, with 14 bases between. As DNA, the CDR3 is TGTGCCAGCAGCCCTCATGGGGGGCGAGAGACCCAGTACTTC. This translates into CASSPHGGRETQYF.

The chain is built from TRBV7-2 and TRBJ1-4, with D hard to call. V lost 4 bases and J 5 bases, leaving 17 bases between the germline ends. Germline lookup yields CDR1 SGHTA and CDR2 FQGNSA. CDR3 size: 16 residues. CDR3 amino acids: CASSSRERTKNEKLFF. The CDR3 DNA follows: TGTGCCAGCAGCTCTAGGGAGAGGACGAAGAATGAAAAACTGTTTTTT.

The rearrangement uses TRBV30 and TRBJ2-7; 9 bases align to TRBD1. The CDR3 is 15 amino acids. V was clipped by 4 bases and J by 5 bases; unmatched bases: 12. Germline lookup yields CDR1 GTSNPN and CDR2 SVGIG (reference sequence). DNA of the CDR3: TGTGCCTGGATAGAAGGGACAGGGAAGATCCACGAGCAGTACTTC. It specifies CAWIEGTGKIHEQYF.

CDR3 coding DNA: TGTGCCAGCAGTAGCAGTAGCGGGGGGGGCTACAATGAGCAGTTCTTC. Its translation: CASSSSSGGGYNEQFF. V usage is TRBV28 and J usage is TRBJ2-1, with 11 bases that match TRBD2. Per germline, CDR1 MDHEN and CDR2 SYDVKM. This CDR3 is built from 16 residues. V lost 5 bases, J lost 3 bases, and 6 bases stayed unmatched.

The V and J genes are TRBV5-1 and TRBJ2-3; D gene uncertain. The germline V gene has CDR1 SGHRS and CDR2 YFSETQ. V gave up 5 bases and J gave up 4 bases, with 14 bases separating them. This CDR3 has 14 amino acids. CDR3 loop: CASSTPALPDTQYF. CDR3 coding DNA: TGCGCCAGCAGTACCCCGGCCTTACCAGATACGCAGTATTTT. The complete variable domain, with remaining parts taken from reference TRBV5-1 and TRBJ2-3, reads KAGVTQTPRYLIKTRGQQVTLSCSPISGHRSVSWYQQTPGQGLQFLFEYFSETQRNKGNFPGRFSGRQFSNSRSEMNVSTLELGDSALYLCASSTPALPDTQYFGPGTRLTVL.

The chain recombines TRBV7-3 with TRBJ2-5, with D maybe TRBD1 (6 bases). V lost 4 bases and J lost 7, with 13 bases in between. Germline CDR1 SGHTA, CDR2 FQGTGA. The length of the CDR3 is 13 residues. As DNA, the CDR3 is TGTGCCAGCAGCTCCACGGTACAGGGGACCCAGTACTTC. Translated: CASSSTVQGTQYF.

This clone appeared a few times. This rearrangement joins TRBV20-1 to TRBJ1-2; D perhaps matches TRBD1 (6 bases). Trimming pared 6 bases from V and 13 bases from J, leaving 18 bases between. CDR1 is DFQATT and CDR2 is SNEGSKA in the germline V gene (reference sequence). The CDR3 is made up of 11 amino acids. Here the CDR3 reads CSAVRGSVPTF. CDR3 nucleotide sequence: TGCAGTGCCGTAAGGGGGAGTGTCCCCACCTTC.

The sample holds a few counts of this clone. The germline gene is not matched at one end of the junction; a read error may be the cause. The rearrangement uses TRBV7-7 and TRBJ2-2; 7 bases align to TRBD1. Germline V gene data show CDR1 as SSHAT and CDR2 as FNYEAQ (reference sequence). The CDR3 sequence is 14 residues long. This CDR3 reads CASSWDSYTGELFF. The DNA for the CDR3 is TGTGCTAGCAGCTGGGACAGCTACACCGGGGAGCTGTTTTTT. Filled out from reference TRBV7-7 and TRBJ2-2, the complete variable domain reads GAGVSQSPRYKVTKRGQDVTLRCDPISSHATLYWYQQALGQGPEFLTYFNYEAQPDKSGLPSDRFSAERPEGSISTLTIQRTEQRDSAMYRCASSWDSYTGELFFGEGSRLTVL.

This clone was seen only a few times. The rearrangement joins TRBV18 to TRBJ2-5; weak D call: TRBD1 (6 bases). Germline values: CDR1 KGHSH, CDR2 LQKENI. The CDR3 loop spans 15 amino acids. V dropped 3 bases and J dropped 4 bases, with 15 bases sitting between them. CDR3 residues: CASSPDLGAGETQYF. CDR3 nucleotides: TGTGCCAGCTCACCCGATTTGGGGGCAGGAGAGACCCAGTACTTC.

This chain links TRBV7-2 with TRBJ1-1; D is unresolved. The germline V and J ends were trimmed by 1 base and 2 bases, with 8 bases remaining between them. Germline V gives CDR1 SGHTA, CDR2 FQGNSA. There are 14 residues in the CDR3. The CDR3 loop is CASSLEPHNTEAFF. The CDR3 DNA is TGTGCCAGCAGCTTAGAACCTCACAACACTGAAGCTTTCTTT.

The rearrangement links TRBV7-3 to TRBJ2-1, with 7 bases aligning to TRBD2. The CDR3 sequence is 17 residues long. With 3 bases clipped from V and 7 bases from J, the junction kept 15 bases outside the gene matches. Germline loops: CDR1 SGHTA, CDR2 FQGTGA. For the CDR3, the DNA is TGTGCCAGCAGCTTCTCATTTGGGAGGGCCGGTACGAATGAGCAGTTCTTC. Protein: CASSFSFGRAGTNEQFF. Supplemented by reference TRBV7-3 and TRBJ2-1, the full variable domain reads GAGVSQTPSNKVTEKGKYVELRCDPISGHTALYWYRQSLGQGPEFLIYFQGTGAADDSGLPNDRFFAVRPEGSVSTLKIQRTERGDSAVYLCASSFSFGRAGTNEQFFGPGTRLTVL.

The chain recombines TRBV6-6 with TRBJ2-1; D is ambiguous. The ends were cut back, 8 bases at V and 4 bases at J, with 3 bases in the middle. Per the germline V gene, CDR1 is MNHNY and CDR2 is SVGAGI (reference sequence). This CDR3 is 10 amino acids long. The CDR3 here is CASEYNEQFF. Here the CDR3 DNA reads TGTGCCAGCGAGTACAATGAGCAGTTCTTC.

The rearrangement uses TRBV7-2 and TRBJ1-1; D uncertain. The CDR3 spans 13 residues. The germline gives CDR1 SGHTA, CDR2 FQGNSA. The V end lost 6 bases, the J end lost 3 bases, and 11 bases lay between the germline ends. For the CDR3, the DNA is TGTGCCAGCAGTCGCACCTCAGACACTGAAGCTTTCTTT. Residues: CASSRTSDTEAFF.

This clone appeared a few times. The chain is built from TRBV6-4 and TRBJ2-1; TRBD2 agrees at 8 bases. CDR1 is MRHNA and CDR2 is SNTAGT in the germline V gene. V lost 1 base, J lost 0 bases, and 2 bases stayed unmatched. This CDR3 has 16 residues. CDR3 region: CASSDLAGSSYNEQFF. The DNA of the CDR3 is TGTGCCAGCAGTGACTTAGCGGGGAGCTCCTACAATGAGCAGTTCTTC.

J is TRBJ2-2 and V is TRBV10-2; D tentatively fits TRBD1 or TRBD2 (5 bases each). Trimming pared 5 bases from V and 1 base from J, leaving 8 bases between. The CDR3 sequence is 14 residues long. Germline CDR1 is WSHSY and CDR2 is SAAADI. CDR3 amino acids: CASSRDGNTGELFF. The CDR3 coding sequence is TGCGCCAGCAGTCGGGACGGGAACACCGGGGAGCTGTTTTTT.

This clone occurred once. This sequence joins TRBV9 and TRBJ1-2, with 9 positions matching TRBD1. V shed 0 bases, J shed 6 bases, and the junction held 6 bases outside the gene matches. Germline values: CDR1 SGDLS, CDR2 YYNGEE. This CDR3 is 15 amino acids long. The CDR3 region is CASSVAGTGKDGYTF. As DNA, the CDR3 is TGTGCCAGCAGCGTAGCGGGGACAGGGAAGGATGGCTACACCTTC.

This chain uses TRBV5-1 with TRBJ1-5, with TRBD1 matching over 7 bases. CDR3 length: 15 residues. CDR1 is SGHRS and CDR2 is YFSETQ in the germline V gene. After removal of 0 bases from V and 5 bases from J, the junction contained 5 bases not matched to a gene. CDR3 sequence: CASSLEGDSYQPQHF. The CDR3 bases are TGCGCCAGCAGCTTGGAGGGGGACAGCTATCAGCCCCAGCATTTT.

The genes are TRBV30 and TRBJ2-2; D remains unclear. The CDR3 runs 12 residues. V lost 5 bases and J lost 4, with 8 bases in between. The germline gives CDR1 GTSNPN, CDR2 SVGIG (reference sequence). This chain's CDR3 is CAWGRLTGELFF. CDR3 nucleotides: TGTGCCTGGGGCAGGCTCACCGGGGAGCTGTTTTTT. The full variable domain, its missing parts supplied by reference TRBV30 and TRBJ2-2, is SQTIHQWPATLVQPVGSPLSLECTVEGTSNPNLYWYRQAAGRGLQLLFYSVGIGQISSEVPQNLSASRPQDRQFILSSKKLLLSDSGFYLCAWGRLTGELFFGEGSRLTVL.